The rows below give T cell receptor beta chains drawn from one sample of a study of blood T cell repertoires in COVID-19. Clones were read by immunoSEQ multiplex PCR, and TCRdb kept only the in-frame ones, dropping some. This table has 260,000 or so clones, about 87% appearing once. The sequenced sample was PBMCs or T cells enriched from blood (not recorded which). The receptors here all came from a middle-aged woman with acute COVID-19. Each CDR3 is given without its conserved first and last residue. Fields, in order: J gene, V gene, clone size, CDR3 protein. For some rows the clone size is stated as once, few or many, or as a class when expanded; others skip it.

>TRBJ2-7|TRBV7-9|-
ASSNQGQASREQY
>TRBJ1-2|TRBV9|-
ASSKTGRGINYGYT
>TRBJ1-1|TRBV27|-
ASSPLTTQGMNTEAF
>TRBJ2-2|TRBV14|-
ASSPSVGGSTGELF
>TRBJ1-1|TRBV19|-
ASSLTGGRTEAF
>TRBJ1-1|TRBV7-2|-
ASSLVLGPDTEAF
>TRBJ1-5|TRBV2|-
ASSEVGNQPQH
>TRBJ2-5|TRBV6-5|-
ASSTTGVLIGTQY
>TRBJ2-1|TRBV10-1|-
ASSDSGLASNEQF
>TRBJ1-3|TRBV28|-
ASSLRGYSGNTIY
>TRBJ1-6|TRBV19|-
ASSKPPGDNSPLH
>TRBJ2-1|TRBV19|once
ASSGTELNEQF
>TRBJ1-2|TRBV5-4|-
ASSPRQGRNYGYT
>TRBJ1-1|TRBV15|-
ATSRPQGKAF
>TRBJ2-3|TRBV7-9|few
ASSLVGGITDTQY
>TRBJ2-7|TRBV28|-
ASSILAGGPYEQY
>TRBJ1-4|TRBV2|medium-sized
ASRDGRGEKLF
>TRBJ2-1|TRBV5-4|once
ASSLGGIGPGEQF
>TRBJ2-1|TRBV18|-
ASSPLIDRGGAGEQF
>TRBJ1-2|TRBV27|-
ASSPRIIGYGYT